Included here is one T cell receptor (beta chain) sequence, with context. This sample includes further DNA sequences coding for the same CDR3. The data originate from a study of CD8+ T cells in alopecia areata. Treatment meaning: oral pan-JAK inhibitor, 5-10 mg twice daily. Germline CDR1 reads SQVTM; CDR2 reads ANQGSEA. The CDR3 is made up of 11 amino acids. V trimming: 6 bases; J trimming: 3 bases; junction bases outside the gene matches: 2. RNA extraction and reverse transcription yielded cDNA as sequencing template. TCRdb keeps only in-frame clones here, not all; method: immunoSEQ multiplex PCR. The sample has 79,000 or so clones; roughly 70% are singletons.

The sequence was collected from a human donor with alopecia areata. Sequencing was performed on CD8+ T cells sorted from blood, taken at week 24, from a patient treated with tofacitinib. The chain couples TRBV29-1 to TRBJ2-7; 7 bases are shared with TRBD2. The CDR3 region is CSVGGDYEQYF. The CDR3 DNA reads as TGCAGCGTGGGGGGGGACTACGAGCAGTACTTC.